Sequencing of this TCR beta chain was carried out in a study of T cell repertoires in cytomegalovirus infection. Turning to the study itself: CMV infection together with matching HLA type was indicated by public TCR beta signatures.

The sample holds many counts of this clonotype. TCRdb reanalysed the reads using MiXCR and keeps one entry per CDR3 protein. The sample holds approximately 630,000 distinct CDR3 sequences, approximately 25% seen once. Sequencing was done on a sample of CD8+ T cells from PBMCs. The sequence derives from a human donor in good health (CMV status not recorded). Some clones in this sample may be carry-over from other donors' samples.

This CDR3 reads CASSYSRTGHNEQFF. The CDR3 DNA sequence: TGTGCCAGCAGTTACTCGAGGACAGGGCACAATGAGCAGTTCTTC. This chain uses TRBV6-5 with TRBJ2-1; 8 bases are a match to TRBD1. The CDR3 consists of 15 residues. Per the germline V gene, CDR1 is MNHEY and CDR2 is SVGAGI. V shed 0 bases and J 5 bases; nucleotides not matched to a gene: 3.